This T cell receptor beta chain comes out of a study of blood T cell repertoires in COVID-19. In the original analysis: Reference gene primer amplification yielded estimated nucleated cell counts. Generated by immunoSEQ multiplex PCR, the TCRdb table keeps only in-frame clones and is missing some. V and J calls and clone size come straight from that table; D and trimming were deduced from the DNA. The sample yields roughly 75,000 clones, around 85% seen once. This clone appeared a few times. The CDR3 is 14 amino acids. With V trimmed by 7 bases and J by 0 bases, 4 bases remained unmatched. CDR1 is MRHNA and CDR2 is SNTAGT in the germline V gene.

Sequences were obtained from peripheral blood. The clonotype originates from a man older than 75 in a cohort sampled during active COVID-19. The genes are TRBV6-4 and TRBJ1-2, with 8 positions matching TRBD1. The CDR3 DNA reads TGTGCCAGCACCCCGACAGGGGCTAACTATGGCTACACCTTC. Amino acid sequence: CASTPTGANYGYTF.